This record covers a single T cell receptor beta chain. Its antigen is not identified. The data derive from a study of cytomegalovirus exposure and HLA in healthy donors. General observations from the study: Later analysis showed most CMV-associated TCR beta chains appearing HLA-restricted.

With 60 Vbeta and 13 Jbeta primers, the PCR was carried out. Libraries were prepared by immunoSEQ multiplex PCR; TCRdb keeps only in-frame clonotypes and omits some of them. The table has 150,000 to 200,000 clones, around 80% seen once. The CDR3 has 12 amino acids. V was clipped by 5 bases and J by 3 bases, with 8 bases between them. Germline V lookup: CDR1 MDHEN, CDR2 SYDVKM. This TCR was recovered from a woman in her thirties in good health and CMV-seronegative. The sequencing sample was made of PBMCs. J is TRBJ2-7 and V is TRBV28; TRBD1 might be the D (5 bases). The CDR3 sequence is CASSRGHYEQYF. The CDR3 DNA reads TGTGCCAGCAGTAGGGGCCACTACGAGCAGTACTTC.